There are many counts of the clone carrying this T cell receptor (beta chain). The antigen is not known. Every cDNA TCR molecule received its own unique molecular identifier. TCRdb reprocessed the 5' RACE reads via MiXCR and lists one record per CDR3 protein. The repertoire has 13,000 to 15,000 distinct CDR3 sequences, 4% to 5% of them found once; the top ten carry approximately 20%. This sample was included in a study of spatial heterogeneity in lung cancer. Study details: There were consistently more beta-chain sequences detected than alpha-chain sequences. Whole-study results and caveats: Mutation tallies in tumors tracked expanded intratumoral alpha and beta TCR counts.

The time point denotes: sample taken at primary tumor resection. The CDR3 has 11 amino acids. V lost 2 bases to trimming and J lost 5 bases, with 3 bases between them. This sequence was found in a female donor with early-stage non-small cell lung cancer. The chain couples TRBV12-3 or TRBV12-4 to TRBJ2-5; D not resolved. This specimen consisted of lung tumor tissue, obtained at surgery. CDR3 sequence (DNA): TGTGCCAGCAGTTTATCGGAGACCCAGTACTTC. This translates into CASSLSETQYF.